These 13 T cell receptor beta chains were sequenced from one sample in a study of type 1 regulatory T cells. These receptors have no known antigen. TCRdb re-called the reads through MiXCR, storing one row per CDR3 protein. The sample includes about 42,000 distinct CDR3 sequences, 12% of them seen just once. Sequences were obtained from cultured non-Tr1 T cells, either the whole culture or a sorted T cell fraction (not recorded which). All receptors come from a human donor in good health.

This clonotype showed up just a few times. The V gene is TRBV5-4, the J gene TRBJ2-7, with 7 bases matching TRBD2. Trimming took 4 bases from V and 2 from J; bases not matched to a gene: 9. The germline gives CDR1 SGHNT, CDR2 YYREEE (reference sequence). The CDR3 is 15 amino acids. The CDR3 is CASSSSGPTAYEQYF. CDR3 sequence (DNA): TGTGCCAGCAGCAGTAGCGGGCCCACTGCCTACGAGCAGTACTTC.

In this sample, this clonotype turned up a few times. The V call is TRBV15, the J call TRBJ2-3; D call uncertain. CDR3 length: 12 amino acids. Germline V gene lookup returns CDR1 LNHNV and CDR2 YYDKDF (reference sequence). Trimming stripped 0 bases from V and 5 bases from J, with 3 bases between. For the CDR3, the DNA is TGTGCCACCAGCAGAGAGGGAGATACGCAGTATTTT. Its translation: CATSREGDTQYF.

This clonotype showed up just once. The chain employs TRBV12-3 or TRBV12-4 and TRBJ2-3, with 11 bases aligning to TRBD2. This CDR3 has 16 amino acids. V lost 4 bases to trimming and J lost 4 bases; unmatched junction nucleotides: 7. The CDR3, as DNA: TGTGCCAGCAGTTGGAATAGCGGGAGGGCATCAGATACGCAGTATTTT. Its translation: CASSWNSGRASDTQYF.

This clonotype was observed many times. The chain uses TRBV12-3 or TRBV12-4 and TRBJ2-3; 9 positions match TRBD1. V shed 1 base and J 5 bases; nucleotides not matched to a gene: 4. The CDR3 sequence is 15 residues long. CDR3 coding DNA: TGTGCCAGCAGTTTAGTACAGGGGGCAAGAGATACGCAGTATTTT. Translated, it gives CASSLVQGARDTQYF.

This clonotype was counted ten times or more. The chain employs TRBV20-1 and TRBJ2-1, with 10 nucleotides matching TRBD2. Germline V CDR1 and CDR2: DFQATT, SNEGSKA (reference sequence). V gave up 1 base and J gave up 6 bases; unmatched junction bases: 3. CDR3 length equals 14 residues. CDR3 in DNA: TGCAGTGCTAGAGTACTAGCGGGACGCAATGAGCAGTTCTTC. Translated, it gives CSARVLAGRNEQFF.

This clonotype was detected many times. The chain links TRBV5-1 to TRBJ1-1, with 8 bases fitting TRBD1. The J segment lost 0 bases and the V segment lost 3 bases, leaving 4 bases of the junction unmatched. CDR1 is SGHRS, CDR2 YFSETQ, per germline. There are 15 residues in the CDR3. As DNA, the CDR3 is TGCGCCAGCAGCTCCGGGACAGGATTGAACACTGAAGCTTTCTTT. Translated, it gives CASSSGTGLNTEAFF.

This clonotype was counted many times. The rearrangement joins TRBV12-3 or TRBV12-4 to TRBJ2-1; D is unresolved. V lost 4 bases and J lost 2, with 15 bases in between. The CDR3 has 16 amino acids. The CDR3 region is CASSSTLGSTYNEQFF. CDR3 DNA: TGTGCCAGCAGTTCGACCCTCGGCTCCACCTACAATGAGCAGTTCTTC.

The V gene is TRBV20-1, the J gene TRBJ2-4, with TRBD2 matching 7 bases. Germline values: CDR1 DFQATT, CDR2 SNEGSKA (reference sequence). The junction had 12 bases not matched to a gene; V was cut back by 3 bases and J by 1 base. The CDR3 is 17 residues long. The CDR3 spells CSARESHGGIAKNIQYF. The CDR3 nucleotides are TGCAGTGCTAGGGAATCCCACGGGGGGATCGCCAAAAACATTCAGTACTTC.

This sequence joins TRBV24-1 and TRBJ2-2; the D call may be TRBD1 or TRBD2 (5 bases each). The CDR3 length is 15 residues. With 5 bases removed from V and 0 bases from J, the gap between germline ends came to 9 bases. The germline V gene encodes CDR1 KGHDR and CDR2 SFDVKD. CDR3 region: CATSGGYANTGELFF. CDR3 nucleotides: TGTGCCACCAGTGGGGGGTACGCGAACACCGGGGAGCTGTTTTTT.

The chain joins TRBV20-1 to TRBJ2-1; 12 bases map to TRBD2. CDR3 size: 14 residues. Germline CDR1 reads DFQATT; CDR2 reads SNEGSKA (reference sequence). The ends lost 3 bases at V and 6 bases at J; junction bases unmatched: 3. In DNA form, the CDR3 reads TGCAGTGCTAGCCAGACTAGCGGGAGCAATGAGCAGTTCTTC. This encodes CSASQTSGSNEQFF.

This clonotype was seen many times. The CDR3 reads CSAQEGTSGMGADTQYF. CDR3 DNA: TGCAGTGCCCAAGAAGGGACTAGCGGGATGGGCGCAGATACGCAGTATTTT. The chain employs TRBV20-1 and TRBJ2-3; 13 bases match TRBD2. Trimming at V came to 6 bases and at J to 4 bases, leaving 13 bases not matched to a gene. CDR1 is DFQATT, CDR2 SNEGSKA, per germline (reference sequence). This CDR3 comprises 17 residues.

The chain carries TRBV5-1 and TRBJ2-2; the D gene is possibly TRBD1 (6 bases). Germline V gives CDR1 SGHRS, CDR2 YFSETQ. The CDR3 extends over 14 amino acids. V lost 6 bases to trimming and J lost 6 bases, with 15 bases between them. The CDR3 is CASKTGPAAGELFF. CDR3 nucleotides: TGCGCCAGCAAAACAGGGCCGGCGGCCGGGGAGCTGTTTTTT.

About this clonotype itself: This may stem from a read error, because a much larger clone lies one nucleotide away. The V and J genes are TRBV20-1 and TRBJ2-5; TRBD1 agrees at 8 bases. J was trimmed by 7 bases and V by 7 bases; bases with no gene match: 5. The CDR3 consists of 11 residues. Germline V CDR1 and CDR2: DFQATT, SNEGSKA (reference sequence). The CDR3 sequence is CSVGQGGTQYF. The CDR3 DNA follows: TGCAGTGTCGGACAGGGAGGGACCCAGTACTTC.